Listed below are T cell receptor beta chains from one sample, sequenced in a study of cytomegalovirus exposure and HLA in healthy donors. Profiled with immunoSEQ multiplex PCR; TCRdb holds only in-frame clones, not every one. The sample holds hundreds of thousands of clones; around nine tenths are singletons and the top ten take around 2.6%. The sequencing input was PBMCs. Receptors were obtained from a man aged 18 to 35 in good health and CMV-seronegative. Each CDR3 is given with its conserved first and last residue. Fields, in order: CDR3 DNA, CDR3 protein, D gene, CDR3 length, J gene, clone size, V gene. D genes are given only for firm matches. Part of the rows lack a size; the others show once, few, many or a class for expanded clones.

DNA: TGCGCCAGCAGCTACTCTAGCGGGGGCTCAGATACGCAGTATTTT
CDR3: CASSYSSGGSDTQYF
D: TRBD2
length: 15
J: TRBJ2-3
size: -
V: TRBV5-1

DNA: TGTGCCAGTGGACTTGCCCACTACGAGCAGTACTTC
CDR3: CASGLAHYEQYF
D: -
length: 12
J: TRBJ2-7
size: -
V: TRBV27

DNA: TGTGCCACAACCTCGGATGGAGCTCGTGGCTACACCTTC
CDR3: CATTSDGARGYTF
D: -
length: 13
J: TRBJ1-2
size: -
V: TRBV7-9

DNA: TGTGCCAGCAGATCCGGACAGGGGGCAATTAGAGCTTTCTTT
CDR3: CASRSGQGAIRAFF
D: TRBD1
length: 14
J: TRBJ1-1
size: -
V: TRBV28

DNA: TGTGCCAGCAGTTACGGGGACAGGGGGAGGACTTTCTTT
CDR3: CASSYGDRGRTFF
D: TRBD1
length: 13
J: TRBJ1-1
size: -
V: TRBV6-5

DNA: TGTGCCAGCAGCCCCCCAGGCCTTTACAATGAGCAGTTCTTC
CDR3: CASSPPGLYNEQFF
D: -
length: 14
J: TRBJ2-1
size: few
V: TRBV7-9

DNA: TGTGCCAGCAGCCCCGGGACAGGGGGCCAGACCAATCAGCCCCAGCATTTT
CDR3: CASSPGTGGQTNQPQHF
D: TRBD1
length: 17
J: TRBJ1-5
size: -
V: TRBV7-6

DNA: TGTGCCAGCAGCCAAGAATCCCCAGGGGGCTTGGAGACCCAGTACTTC
CDR3: CASSQESPGGLETQYF
D: TRBD1
length: 16
J: TRBJ2-5
size: once
V: TRBV4-2

DNA: TGCAGCGTTGATACCAGGAGGGCCTTTTTATACAATGAGCAGTTCTTC
CDR3: CSVDTRRAFLYNEQFF
D: -
length: 16
J: TRBJ2-1
size: -
V: TRBV29-1

DNA: TGTGCCAGCAGTTTAAGCCAGGAGGGACAGACCCAGTACTTC
CDR3: CASSLSQEGQTQYF
D: -
length: 14
J: TRBJ2-5
size: -
V: TRBV28

DNA: TGTGCCAGCATGCCGGGACAGTCCTACGAGCAGTACTTC
CDR3: CASMPGQSYEQYF
D: TRBD1
length: 13
J: TRBJ2-7
size: -
V: TRBV28

DNA: TGTGCCAGCAGCCTCTCGACAGAGTACGGAAACACCATATATTTT
CDR3: CASSLSTEYGNTIYF
D: -
length: 15
J: TRBJ1-3
size: -
V: TRBV6-6

DNA: TGTGCCAGCAGTGAGGGGCCACCCACCACTAATGAAAAACTGTTTTTT
CDR3: CASSEGPPTTNEKLFF
D: -
length: 16
J: TRBJ1-4
size: -
V: TRBV6-1

DNA: TGTGCCAGTAGTTCAGCTGGGCCGTCCTATGGCTACACCTTC
CDR3: CASSSAGPSYGYTF
D: -
length: 14
J: TRBJ1-2
size: -
V: TRBV19

DNA: TGTGCTAGTGGCCCCTCTCCCGGGACAGGGGGTTACGAGCAGTACTTC
CDR3: CASGPSPGTGGYEQYF
D: TRBD1
length: 16
J: TRBJ2-7
size: -
V: TRBV12-5

DNA: TGTGCCAGCTCATCTAGTTTGACAGACGAGCAGTACTTC
CDR3: CASSSSLTDEQYF
D: -
length: 13
J: TRBJ2-7
size: -
V: TRBV18

DNA: TGTGCCAGCAGCTTACAGTCCTACAATGAGCAGTTCTTC
CDR3: CASSLQSYNEQFF
D: -
length: 13
J: TRBJ2-1
size: -
V: TRBV7-2

DNA: TGTGCCAGCAGCACCAGCGAATCTAGCACAGATACGCAGTATTTT
CDR3: CASSTSESSTDTQYF
D: -
length: 15
J: TRBJ2-3
size: -
V: TRBV9

DNA: TGTGCCAGCAGCCCGGGGGAAACTTCACCCCTCCACTTT
CDR3: CASSPGETSPLHF
D: -
length: 13
J: TRBJ1-6
size: -
V: TRBV7-2

DNA: TGTGCCAGCAGCTTGGCCCAGGGTCCGTTCGAGCAGTACTTC
CDR3: CASSLAQGPFEQYF
D: -
length: 14
J: TRBJ2-7
size: -
V: TRBV5-5

DNA: TGCGCCAGCAGCTGGGACTTCACCGGGGAGCTGTTTTTT
CDR3: CASSWDFTGELFF
D: -
length: 13
J: TRBJ2-2
size: -
V: TRBV5-1

DNA: TGTGCCAGCAGTTTCGGGGGGCTTGGCTATGGCTACACCTTC
CDR3: CASSFGGLGYGYTF
D: -
length: 14
J: TRBJ1-2
size: once
V: TRBV28

DNA: TGTGCCAGCAGATGGATCGACTCCTCCTACGAGCAGTACTTC
CDR3: CASRWIDSSYEQYF
D: -
length: 14
J: TRBJ2-7
size: -
V: TRBV28

DNA: TGTGCCAGCAGCCCCGGGACAGGGGGACAGACCCAGTACTTC
CDR3: CASSPGTGGQTQYF
D: TRBD1
length: 14
J: TRBJ2-5
size: -
V: TRBV7-2

DNA: TGTGCCAGCAGCCCACAGGGACAAGTTAGAAACACCATATATTTT
CDR3: CASSPQGQVRNTIYF
D: -
length: 15
J: TRBJ1-3
size: -
V: TRBV7-2

DNA: TGTGCCAGCAGAAGGACTTTCGGGGGGAATGATCAGCCCCAGCATTTT
CDR3: CASRRTFGGNDQPQHF
D: -
length: 16
J: TRBJ1-5
size: -
V: TRBV11-2

DNA: TGTGCCAGCAGGAGGGACAGCTCCTATAATTCACCCCTCCACTTT
CDR3: CASRRDSSYNSPLHF
D: TRBD1
length: 15
J: TRBJ1-6
size: -
V: TRBV28

DNA: TGTGCCAGTAACCCGGGGGATTTGGACATTCAGTACTTC
CDR3: CASNPGDLDIQYF
D: -
length: 13
J: TRBJ2-4
size: -
V: TRBV19

DNA: TGTGCCAGCAGCCATGGGGACAGGGATAGCAATCAGCCCCAGCATTTT
CDR3: CASSHGDRDSNQPQHF
D: TRBD1
length: 16
J: TRBJ1-5
size: -
V: TRBV4-2

DNA: TGTGCCAGCAGCTTAGAGGAGGGTTCACCCCTCCACTTT
CDR3: CASSLEEGSPLHF
D: -
length: 13
J: TRBJ1-6
size: -
V: TRBV7-6

DNA: TGCGCCAGCAGCAGTAGCGGGAGGGCCGTAGAGACCCAGTACTTC
CDR3: CASSSSGRAVETQYF
D: TRBD2
length: 15
J: TRBJ2-5
size: -
V: TRBV4-3

DNA: TGCGCCAGCAGCCAAGAAGGAGTAGGGGGTCAGCCCCAGCATTTT
CDR3: CASSQEGVGGQPQHF
D: -
length: 15
J: TRBJ1-5
size: -
V: TRBV4-1

DNA: TGTGCCAGCAGACTGACGGCGAGGCAGCCCCAGCATTTT
CDR3: CASRLTARQPQHF
D: -
length: 13
J: TRBJ1-5
size: -
V: TRBV14

DNA: TGTGCCAGCATCGACATGGGGACAGGTCTTCACGAGCAGTACTTC
CDR3: CASIDMGTGLHEQYF
D: TRBD1
length: 15
J: TRBJ2-7
size: -
V: TRBV28

DNA: TGTGCCAGCAGTGTAGGGGCGGGGGGCAATGAGCAGTTCTTC
CDR3: CASSVGAGGNEQFF
D: TRBD2
length: 14
J: TRBJ2-1
size: -
V: TRBV25-1

DNA: TGTGCCGTCGGACAGGGTGTCGTGAAACTGTTTTTT
CDR3: CAVGQGVVKLFF
D: TRBD1
length: 12
J: TRBJ1-4
size: -
V: TRBV2

DNA: TGTGCCAGCATGAGCCGATCGACTTATGGCTACACCTTC
CDR3: CASMSRSTYGYTF
D: -
length: 13
J: TRBJ1-2
size: -
V: TRBV28

DNA: TGTGCCAGCAGAGAACTGGCAGGCTCACCCCTCCACTTT
CDR3: CASRELAGSPLHF
D: -
length: 13
J: TRBJ1-6
size: -
V: TRBV7-2

DNA: TGTGCCAGCAGTTTGTTCCCGCCGAGTACCATCTCTGGGGCCAACGTCCTGACTTTC
CDR3: CASSLFPPSTISGANVLTF
D: -
length: 19
J: TRBJ2-6
size: -
V: TRBV28

DNA: TGTGCCAGCAGTTCGCCTAGCGGGGGGGCCACTAGCACAGATACGCAGTATTTT
CDR3: CASSSPSGGATSTDTQYF
D: TRBD2
length: 18
J: TRBJ2-3
size: -
V: TRBV27

DNA: TGTGCCATCCGCGGGGGCTCCTACGAGCAGTACTTC
CDR3: CAIRGGSYEQYF
D: TRBD2
length: 12
J: TRBJ2-7
size: -
V: TRBV10-3

DNA: TGTGCCAGCAGTCTCCCGCCTAGCGGGCCCTACAATGAGCAGTTCTTC
CDR3: CASSLPPSGPYNEQFF
D: TRBD2
length: 16
J: TRBJ2-1
size: -
V: TRBV28

DNA: TGCGCCAGCAGTCACGAGGGATCGTGGGAGCAGTACTTC
CDR3: CASSHEGSWEQYF
D: -
length: 13
J: TRBJ2-7
size: -
V: TRBV4-1

DNA: TGTGCCAGCAGCCCCCAAACTTACGTTGCTTTCTTT
CDR3: CASSPQTYVAFF
D: -
length: 12
J: TRBJ1-1
size: -
V: TRBV5-8

DNA: TGCAGCGTTTGTTGGCGGGGATACACAGATACGCAGTATTTT
CDR3: CSVCWRGYTDTQYF
D: -
length: 14
J: TRBJ2-3
size: -
V: TRBV29-1

DNA: TGTGCCACCAGCAGAGATTCGAGGGGGGGCTATACAGAGCAGTACTTC
CDR3: CATSRDSRGGYTEQYF
D: -
length: 16
J: TRBJ2-7
size: -
V: TRBV15

DNA: TGTGCCAGCAGGCCACAGGACCACTATGGCTACACCTTC
CDR3: CASRPQDHYGYTF
D: -
length: 13
J: TRBJ1-2
size: -
V: TRBV6-6

DNA: TGTGCCAGCAGCGACTCTCAGGACAGAGCCTACGAGCAGTACTTC
CDR3: CASSDSQDRAYEQYF
D: -
length: 15
J: TRBJ2-7
size: -
V: TRBV9

DNA: TGTGCCAGCAGCTCGGGACTAGCGGGGGGGATCCAAGAGACCCAGTACTTC
CDR3: CASSSGLAGGIQETQYF
D: TRBD2
length: 17
J: TRBJ2-5
size: -
V: TRBV7-2

DNA: TGTGCCATCAGTGAGTCGAGGACAGGGGGCTCACCCCTCCACTTT
CDR3: CAISESRTGGSPLHF
D: TRBD1
length: 15
J: TRBJ1-6
size: -
V: TRBV10-3

DNA: TGTGCCAGCAGCCACGACAGGGGTGAGCAGTTCTTC
CDR3: CASSHDRGEQFF
D: TRBD1
length: 12
J: TRBJ2-1
size: -
V: TRBV6-6

DNA: TGTGCCAGCGAATCCGCAGGGGTTGGGGCCAACGTCCTGACTTTC
CDR3: CASESAGVGANVLTF
D: -
length: 15
J: TRBJ2-6
size: -
V: TRBV2

DNA: TGTGCCAGCAGTGAACGGGTTACCTACAATGAGCAGTTCTTC
CDR3: CASSERVTYNEQFF
D: -
length: 14
J: TRBJ2-1
size: -
V: TRBV2

DNA: TGTGCCAGCAGCGGGCCGGGGGGCCTGAACACCGGGGAGCTGTTTTTT
CDR3: CASSGPGGLNTGELFF
D: -
length: 16
J: TRBJ2-2
size: -
V: TRBV7-8

DNA: TGCGCCAGCAGTGAGTTAGGAGGGCCGAAGAATGAGCAGTTCTTC
CDR3: CASSELGGPKNEQFF
D: -
length: 15
J: TRBJ2-1
size: -
V: TRBV10-1

DNA: TGTGCCAGCAGCGTAACTGTAGAAGAGACCCAGTACTTC
CDR3: CASSVTVEETQYF
D: -
length: 13
J: TRBJ2-5
size: -
V: TRBV9

DNA: TGCGCCAGCAGGGAGGGACACAACACTGAAGCTTTCTTT
CDR3: CASREGHNTEAFF
D: -
length: 13
J: TRBJ1-1
size: once
V: TRBV10-2